This T cell receptor (beta chain) is drawn from a study of tumor-infiltrating lymphocytes in primary liver carcinoma. There are many counts of this clonotype. J was trimmed by 1 base and V by 1 base; bases with no gene match: 4. The CDR3 length is 15 residues. The germline V gene encodes CDR1 KGHSH and CDR2 LQKENI. Starting from about 0.5 ug of total RNA, TCR beta cDNA was produced with a primer in the constant region. Each TCR beta library was derived from three nested multiplex PCR rounds that employed slightly modified ARM-PCR. The first two PCR rounds used TRBV1-TRBV30 primers with a Cbeta primer, around 10 cycles each. TCRdb reprocessed the multiplex PCR reads via MiXCR and lists one record per CDR3 protein. The data hold about 35,000 distinct CDR3 sequences, with roughly 69% observed a single time. Without any cell sorting, roughly 20-32 mg of bulk tissue yielded co-extracted RNA and DNA.

This clonotype originated in a man aged 35-49 years with primary liver carcinoma and hepatitis B virus infection. Sample: liver tumor tissue from sampling region 4. The subset denotes: tumor region T4, right-lateral pole. The V gene is TRBV18, the J gene TRBJ2-7; 7 bases match TRBD2. The CDR3 protein is CASSPRPSGSYEQYF. CDR3 DNA: TGTGCCAGCTCACCACGACCTAGCGGTTCCTACGAGCAGTACTTC.